The next 26 T cell receptor beta chains were all read from a single sample in a study of blood T cell repertoires in COVID-19. Only in-frame clones appear in the TCRdb table, and some are missing; sequencing was by immunoSEQ multiplex PCR. The sample has more than 150,000 clones; over 75% are singletons. The source material was PBMCs or T cells enriched from blood (not recorded which). The receptors here all came from a middle-aged man who had recovered from COVID-19.

The chain carries TRBV19 and TRBJ1-5; D uncertain. The CDR3 runs 12 residues. V was cut by 7 bases and J by 1 base, with 5 bases left in between. The germline V gene has CDR1 LNHDA and CDR2 SQIVND (reference sequence). CDR3 in DNA: TGTGCCAGTACTACCAGCAATCAGCCCCAGCATTTT. As protein: CASTTSNQPQHF.

The chain recombines TRBV7-2 with TRBJ2-7, with 7 bases fitting TRBD2. CDR1 is SGHTA, CDR2 FQGNSA, per germline. The CDR3 spans 14 residues. J lost 2 bases, V lost 2 bases, and 3 bases had no gene match. The CDR3 region is CASSLWGGPYEQYF. The CDR3 DNA is TGTGCCAGCAGCTTATGGGGGGGTCCCTACGAGCAGTACTTC.

The chain employs TRBV28 and TRBJ1-5; D may be TRBD1 (5 bases). The CDR3 sequence is 16 residues long. Germline values: CDR1 MDHEN, CDR2 SYDVKM. With 3 bases removed from V and 3 bases from J, the gap between germline ends came to 15 bases. The CDR3 nucleotides read TGTGCCAGCAGTTTCCCTCCCGGGGGGATCAATCAGCCCCAGCATTTT. It encodes CASSFPPGGINQPQHF. Combining the CDR3 with reference TRBV28 and TRBJ1-5 gives the whole variable domain DVKVTQSSRYLVKRTGEKVFLECVQDMDHENMFWYRQDPGLGLRLIYFSYDVKMKEKGDIPEGYSVSREKKERFSLILESASTNQTSMYLCASSFPPGGINQPQHFGDGTRLSIL.

CDR3: CASSQAPTGTGGLPLHF. The CDR3 DNA sequence: TGTGCCAGCAGCCAAGCCCCCACCGGGACAGGGGGTCTACCCCTCCACTTT. The rearrangement links TRBV3-1 (or the pseudogene TRBV3-2) to TRBJ1-6; 11 nucleotides match TRBD1. Germline trimming cut 1 base from V and 12 bases from J; bases unmatched to any gene: 11. Germline V CDR1 and CDR2: LGHDT, YNNKEL (reference sequence). There are 17 residues in the CDR3.

The chain carries TRBV20-1 and TRBJ2-7; 10 bases fit TRBD2. The CDR3 spans 14 residues. V was clipped by 3 bases and J by 6 bases; unmatched bases: 8. CDR1 DFQATT and CDR2 SNEGSKA come from the germline V gene (reference sequence). The CDR3 is CSASLGTSEGEQYF. CDR3 nucleotides: TGCAGTGCTAGTCTAGGGACTAGCGAAGGCGAGCAGTACTTC.

The rearrangement links TRBV6-5 to TRBJ2-7; 8 bases map to TRBD2. Trimming removed 6 bases from V and 1 base from J; junction bases left unmatched: 5. The germline V gene has CDR1 MNHEY and CDR2 SVGAGI. The CDR3 runs 14 residues. CDR3 nucleotide sequence: TGTGCCAGCAGGGCCGGGACTAGATCCTACGAGCAGTACTTC. It codes for CASRAGTRSYEQYF.

The chain is built from TRBV20-1 and TRBJ2-1; no clear D gene. This CDR3 region has 11 residues. With 5 bases removed from V and 5 bases from J, the gap between germline ends came to 7 bases. Germline CDR1 reads DFQATT; CDR2 reads SNEGSKA (reference sequence). The CDR3 is CSALVDNEQFF. Here the CDR3 DNA reads TGCAGTGCTTTGGTAGACAATGAGCAGTTCTTC.

The J gene is TRBJ2-5, the V gene TRBV6-5; the D gene is possibly TRBD2 (5 bases). V was shortened by 2 bases and J by 5 bases, with 9 bases between the two germline ends. Germline V lookup: CDR1 MNHEY, CDR2 SVGAGI. The CDR3 extends over 13 amino acids. The DNA for the CDR3 is TGTGCCAGCAGTTACGGAGGTGGCGAGACCCAGTACTTC. Its protein is CASSYGGGETQYF.

The chain combines TRBV6-5 with TRBJ2-7, with D unresolved. This CDR3 comprises 13 residues. V was shortened by 9 bases and J by 4 bases, with 16 bases between the two germline ends. Germline CDR1 MNHEY, CDR2 SVGAGI. This CDR3 is CASSVLFGYEQYF. CDR3 nucleotides: TGTGCCAGTTCCGTCCTGTTCGGGTACGAGCAGTACTTC.

The chain carries TRBV4-2 and TRBJ1-1, with TRBD1 matching 7 bases. Germline V gene sequence: CDR1 LGHNA, CDR2 YNFKEQ. CDR3 length: 14 amino acids. With V trimmed by 4 bases and J by 4 bases, 6 bases remained unmatched. CDR3 loop: CASSPGTAFTEAFF. CDR3 coding DNA: TGTGCCAGCAGCCCGGGGACAGCCTTCACTGAAGCTTTCTTT.

The V gene is TRBV7-3, the J gene TRBJ2-3, with 8 bases lining up with TRBD1. CDR3 length: 14 amino acids. Trimming took 3 bases from V and 6 from J; bases not matched to a gene: 5. Germline CDR1 reads SGHTA; CDR2 reads FQGTGA. CDR3 sequence (DNA): TGTGCCAGCAGCTTTGACAGGGGTCGGGATACGCAGTATTTT. Translated: CASSFDRGRDTQYF.

The gene calls are TRBV7-6 and TRBJ2-5, with a weak D call TRBD1 (5 bases). CDR1 is SGHVS and CDR2 is FNYEAQ in the germline V gene. Trimming stripped 1 base from V and 3 bases from J, with 12 bases between. This CDR3 contains 15 residues. CDR3 bases: TGTGCCAGCAGCTTAGTTCTCCAGGGAAAAGAGACCCAGTACTTC. Translating gives CASSLVLQGKETQYF.

The J gene is TRBJ2-1, the V gene TRBV3-1 (or the pseudogene TRBV3-2); 10 nucleotides align to TRBD2. This CDR3 comprises 15 residues. The germline CDR1 and CDR2 sequences are LGHDT and YNNKEL (reference sequence). V shed 0 bases, J shed 8 bases, and the junction held 4 bases outside the gene matches. CDR3 sequence reads: CASSQDPSGSYEQFF. CDR3 bases: TGTGCCAGCAGCCAAGATCCTAGCGGGAGCTATGAGCAGTTCTTC.

CDR3 loop: CASSGGLAGGPERTGELFF. CDR3 nucleotide sequence: TGTGCCAGCAGTGGGGGACTAGCGGGAGGGCCGGAAAGAACCGGGGAGCTGTTTTTT. V and J are TRBV6-2 or TRBV6-3 and TRBJ2-2; 16 positions agree with TRBD2. With 5 bases clipped from V and 5 bases from J, the junction kept 11 bases outside the gene matches. There are 19 residues in the CDR3. The V gene's germline CDR1 is MNHEY and CDR2 SVGEGT.

DNA of the CDR3: TGTGCCAGCAGTTCCCGGACAGGCCGTCTGGGAGAGCAGTACTTC. This translates into CASSSRTGRLGEQYF. The chain has TRBV6-5 and TRBJ2-7; 7 bases map to TRBD1. CDR1 is MNHEY and CDR2 is SVGAGI in the germline V gene. The CDR3 loop spans 15 amino acids. V was pared by 4 bases and J by 7 bases, with 13 bases of the junction left unmatched.

The chain joins TRBV4-2 to TRBJ1-6, with TRBD1 identical over 7 bases. Trimming took 0 bases from V and 9 from J; bases not matched to a gene: 2. The germline CDR1 and CDR2 sequences are LGHNA and YNFKEQ. The CDR3 totals 14 residues. The CDR3 coding sequence is TGTGCCAGCAGCCAAGAGGGACAGTTTTCACCCCTCCACTTT. Translation gives CASSQEGQFSPLHF.

V gene TRBV13 combines with J gene TRBJ1-2, with TRBD1 matching over 9 bases. This CDR3 has 14 amino acids. Germline V gene lookup returns CDR1 PRHDT and CDR2 FYEKMQ (reference sequence). The J segment lost 4 bases and the V segment lost 5 bases, leaving 5 bases of the junction unmatched. The CDR3 spells CASSTGTGSYGYTF. CDR3 in DNA: TGTGCCAGCAGCACCGGGACAGGGAGCTATGGCTACACCTTC.

V usage is TRBV28 and J usage is TRBJ2-7; 7 nucleotides line up with TRBD1. Trimming removed 8 bases from V and 4 bases from J; junction bases left unmatched: 11. Germline V gene lookup returns CDR1 MDHEN and CDR2 SYDVKM. The CDR3 runs 14 residues. The CDR3 sequence is CASGLRDREYEQYF. The CDR3 coding sequence is TGTGCCAGCGGATTACGGGACAGAGAGTACGAGCAGTACTTC. Filled out from reference TRBV28 and TRBJ2-7, the complete variable domain reads DVKVTQSSRYLVKRTGEKVFLECVQDMDHENMFWYRQDPGLGLRLIYFSYDVKMKEKGDIPEGYSVSREKKERFSLILESASTNQTSMYLCASGLRDREYEQYFGPGTRLTVT.

The V gene is TRBV5-8, the J gene TRBJ2-7, with D tentatively TRBD2 (6 bases). Germline CDR1 is SGHTS and CDR2 is YDEGEE. Trimming shortened V by 1 base and J by 7 bases, and 15 bases separated the two germline ends. The CDR3 contains 14 residues. The CDR3 nucleotides read TGTGCCAGCAGCTTGTGGGCGGGGAATGGGGAGCAGTACTTC. Amino acid sequence: CASSLWAGNGEQYF.

The J gene is TRBJ2-1, the V gene TRBV7-2; 9 bases match TRBD2. CDR1 is SGHTA, CDR2 FQGNSA, per germline. Losses at the gene ends were 3 bases for V and 8 bases for J; bases not matched to a gene: 5. The CDR3 extends over 14 amino acids. The CDR3 DNA reads TGTGCCAGCAGCTTCGGCGGGGGGGCCGATGAGCAGTTCTTC. Translated, it gives CASSFGGGADEQFF.

The V gene is TRBV18, the J gene TRBJ2-7, with 9 bases identical to TRBD1. Losses at the gene ends were 2 bases for V and 5 bases for J; bases not matched to a gene: 4. This CDR3 comprises 14 residues. Germline-derived CDR1 and CDR2 are KGHSH and LQKENI. The CDR3 coding sequence is TGTGCCAGCTCACCAATAACAGGGGGCGACGAGCAGTACTTC. Its translation is CASSPITGGDEQYF.

The chain joins TRBV6-6 to TRBJ1-2; 7 nucleotides agree with TRBD1. Looked up from germline, CDR1 is MNHNY and CDR2 is SVGAGI (reference sequence). Unmatched junction bases numbered 11, after V lost 6 bases and J lost 10 bases. The CDR3 has 13 residues. The CDR3 DNA reads as TGTGCCAGCAGAACCCCCGGGACAGAGTCCTACACCTTC. Translation gives CASRTPGTESYTF.

The chain joins TRBV5-1 to TRBJ2-3; 8 bases are shared with TRBD1. The junction had 13 bases not matched to a gene; V was cut back by 2 bases and J by 5 bases. Per the germline V gene, CDR1 is SGHRS and CDR2 is YFSETQ. CDR3 size: 17 residues. The chain's CDR3 is CASSFHPPGQDKDTQYF. CDR3 nucleotide sequence: TGCGCCAGCAGCTTCCACCCACCGGGACAGGACAAAGATACGCAGTATTTT.

The chain uses TRBV11-3 and TRBJ2-1, with D perhaps matching TRBD1 (6 bases). Trimming took 0 bases from V and 3 from J, leaving 9 bases between them. The CDR3 contains 15 residues. Germline values: CDR1 SGHNT, CDR2 YENEEA. CDR3 loop: CASSLEGANYNEQFF. As DNA, the CDR3 is TGTGCCAGCAGCTTAGAGGGGGCCAACTACAATGAGCAGTTCTTC.

About this clone itself: One junction end does not reproduce the germline sequence, and a read error may be involved. The V call is TRBV4-1, the J call TRBJ2-2; 12 bases map to TRBD1. Germline values: CDR1 MGHRA, CDR2 YSYEKL. CDR3 length: 16 residues. The CDR3 here is CASTQKGQGATGELFF. CDR3 coding DNA: TGCGCCAGCACCCAAAAGGGACAGGGGGCCACCGGGGAGCTGTTTTTT.

The chain joins TRBV3-1 (or the pseudogene TRBV3-2) to TRBJ2-5; D is unclear. CDR1 and CDR2 from the germline V gene are LGHDT and YNNKEL (reference sequence). V was shortened by 1 base and J by 5 bases, with 5 bases between the two germline ends. The length of the CDR3 is 12 residues. This CDR3 is CASSQASETQYF. The CDR3 region has the DNA TGTGCCAGCAGCCAAGCCTCCGAGACCCAGTACTTC.